The clone carrying this T cell receptor (beta chain) was seen a few times. Researchers report isolating at least 6 million PBMCs per sample. This sample was included in a study of blood T cells in healthy people across ages. Overall study context: Template switching caught about one barcoded beta molecule for each two T cells.

Germline V gives CDR1 ENHRY, CDR2 SYGVKD. With V trimmed by 3 bases and J by 0 bases, 7 bases remained unmatched. This CDR3 contains 16 residues. A second PCR of 7 to 11 cycles used a sample-barcoded 5' primer and a J-beta primer mix. Every cDNA molecule carried a tag from a template-switch adaptor bearing 12 random nucleotides. Via MiXCR, TCRdb re-called the 5' RACE reads, giving one row per CDR3 protein. The sample lists about 810,000 distinct CDR3 sequences, around 34% occurring once. The receptor comes from a man between 18 and 29 years old in good health. The sequencing sample was made of blood. V is TRBV10-3 and J is TRBJ2-5, with 7 positions matching TRBD1. The CDR3 coding sequence is TGTGCCATCAGTGAAGGGTCCAGGGGGTACCAAGAGACCCAGTACTTC. Translation gives CAISEGSRGYQETQYF.